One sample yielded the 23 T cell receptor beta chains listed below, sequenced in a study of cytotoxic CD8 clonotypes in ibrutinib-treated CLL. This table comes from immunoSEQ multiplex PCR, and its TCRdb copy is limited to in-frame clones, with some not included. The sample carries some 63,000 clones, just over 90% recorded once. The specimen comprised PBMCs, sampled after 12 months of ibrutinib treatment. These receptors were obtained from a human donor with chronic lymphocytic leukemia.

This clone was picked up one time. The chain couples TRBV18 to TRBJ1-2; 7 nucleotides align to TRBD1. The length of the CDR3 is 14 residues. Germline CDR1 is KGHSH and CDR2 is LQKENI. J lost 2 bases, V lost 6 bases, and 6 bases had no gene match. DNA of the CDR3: TGTGCCAGCTCCCCTACGACAGGGAACTATGGCTACACCTTC. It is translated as CASSPTTGNYGYTF.

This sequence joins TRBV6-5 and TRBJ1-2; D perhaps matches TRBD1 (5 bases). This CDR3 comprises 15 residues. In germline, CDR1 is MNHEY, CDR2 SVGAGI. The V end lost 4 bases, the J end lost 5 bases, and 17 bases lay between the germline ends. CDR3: CASSSDKDVVYGYTF. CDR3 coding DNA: TGTGCCAGCAGTTCGGACAAGGATGTCGTTTATGGCTACACCTTC.

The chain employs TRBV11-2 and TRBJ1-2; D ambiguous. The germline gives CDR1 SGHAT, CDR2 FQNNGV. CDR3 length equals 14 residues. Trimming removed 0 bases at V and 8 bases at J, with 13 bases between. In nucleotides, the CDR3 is TGTGCCAGCAGCTTAGATCTTATGGTCAGCGGCTACACCTTC. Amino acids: CASSLDLMVSGYTF.

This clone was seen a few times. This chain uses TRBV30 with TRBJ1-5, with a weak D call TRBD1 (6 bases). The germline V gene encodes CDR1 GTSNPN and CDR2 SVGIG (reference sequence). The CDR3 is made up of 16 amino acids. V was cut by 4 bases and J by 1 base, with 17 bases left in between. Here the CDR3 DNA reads TGTGCCTGGAACGCGGGGGGCCAAAGGAGCAATCAGCCCCAGCATTTT. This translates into CAWNAGGQRSNQPQHF.

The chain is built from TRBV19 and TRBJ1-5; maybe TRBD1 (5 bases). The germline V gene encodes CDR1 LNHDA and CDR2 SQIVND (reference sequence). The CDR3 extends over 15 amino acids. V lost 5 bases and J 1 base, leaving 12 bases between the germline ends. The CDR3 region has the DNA TGTGCCAGTAGTGTCCTCGCAGGGAGCAATCAGCCCCAGCATTTT. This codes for CASSVLAGSNQPQHF.

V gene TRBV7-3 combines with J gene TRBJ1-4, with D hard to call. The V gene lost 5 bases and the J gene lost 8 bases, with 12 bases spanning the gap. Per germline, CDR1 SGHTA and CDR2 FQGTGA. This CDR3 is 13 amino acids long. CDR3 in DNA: TGTGCCAGCAGCCCGACACTGGAGGAAAAACTGTTTTTT. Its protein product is CASSPTLEEKLFF.

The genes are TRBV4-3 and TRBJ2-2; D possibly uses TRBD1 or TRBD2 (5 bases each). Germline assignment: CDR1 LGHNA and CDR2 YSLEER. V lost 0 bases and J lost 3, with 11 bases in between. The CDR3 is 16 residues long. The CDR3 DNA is TGCGCCAGCAGCCAAGATATTGGGGGACACACCGGGGAGCTGTTTTTT. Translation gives CASSQDIGGHTGELFF.

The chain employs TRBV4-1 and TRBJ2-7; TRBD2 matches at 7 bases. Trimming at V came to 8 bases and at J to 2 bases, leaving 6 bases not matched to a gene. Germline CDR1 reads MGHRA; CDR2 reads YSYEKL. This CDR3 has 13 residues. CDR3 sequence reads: CASASGATYEQYF. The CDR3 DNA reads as TGCGCCAGCGCAAGCGGGGCTACCTACGAGCAGTACTTC.

CDR3 nucleotide sequence: TGTGCCAGCAGTGAGCCGACAGGGAAGAACACTGAAGCTTTCTTT. Protein product: CASSEPTGKNTEAFF. This chain joins TRBV25-1 and TRBJ1-1; TRBD1 aligns across 7 bases. In germline, CDR1 is MGHDK, CDR2 SYGVNS. CDR3 length equals 15 residues. Losses at the gene ends were 3 bases for V and 1 base for J; bases not matched to a gene: 5.

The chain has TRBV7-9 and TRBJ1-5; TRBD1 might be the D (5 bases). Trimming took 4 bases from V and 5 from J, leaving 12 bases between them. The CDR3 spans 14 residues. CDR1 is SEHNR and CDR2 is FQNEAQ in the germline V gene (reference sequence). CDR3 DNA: TGTGCCAGCAGCTGGTGGGGGGGGGATCAGCCCCAGCATTTT. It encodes CASSWWGGDQPQHF.

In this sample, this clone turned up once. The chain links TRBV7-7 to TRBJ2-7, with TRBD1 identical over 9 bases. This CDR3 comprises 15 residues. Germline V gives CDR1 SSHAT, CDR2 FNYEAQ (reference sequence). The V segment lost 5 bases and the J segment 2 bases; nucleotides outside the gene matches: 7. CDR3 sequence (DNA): TGTGCCAGCAGCCCCTGGACAGGGGAAGCCTACGAGCAGTACTTC. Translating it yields CASSPWTGEAYEQYF.

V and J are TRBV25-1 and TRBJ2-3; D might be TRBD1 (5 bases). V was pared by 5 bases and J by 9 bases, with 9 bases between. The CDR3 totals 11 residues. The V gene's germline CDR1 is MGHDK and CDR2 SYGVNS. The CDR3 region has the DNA TGTGCCAGCAGTCAGGGTGCAACGCAGTATTTT. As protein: CASSQGATQYF. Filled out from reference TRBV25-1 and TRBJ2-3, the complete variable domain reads EADIYQTPRYLVIGTGKKITLECSQTMGHDKMYWYQQDPGMELHLIHYSYGVNSTEKGDLSSESTVSRIRTEHFPLTLESARPSHTSQYLCASSQGATQYFGPGTRLTVL.

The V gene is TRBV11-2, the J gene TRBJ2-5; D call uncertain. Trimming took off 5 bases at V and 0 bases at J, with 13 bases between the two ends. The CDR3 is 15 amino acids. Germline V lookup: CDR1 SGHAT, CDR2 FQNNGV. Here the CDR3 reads CASSHGRAYQETQYF. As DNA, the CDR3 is TGTGCCAGCAGCCACGGACGGGCGTACCAAGAGACCCAGTACTTC.

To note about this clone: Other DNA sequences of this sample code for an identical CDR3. CDR3 amino acids: CASSRDISNQPQHF. Here the CDR3 DNA reads TGTGCCAGTAGTAGGGACATATCCAATCAGCCCCAGCATTTT. This chain links TRBV19 with TRBJ1-5, with D possibly TRBD1 on 6 matching bases. This CDR3 has 14 residues. V was shortened by 4 bases and J by 3 bases, with 10 bases between the two germline ends. Germline V gene sequence: CDR1 LNHDA, CDR2 SQIVND (reference sequence).

As DNA, the CDR3 is TGTGCCAGCAGTTCGTGGGATTGGGGCACCGGGGAGCTGTTTTTT. As protein: CASSSWDWGTGELFF. The chain combines TRBV28 with TRBJ2-2; D is undetermined. V was shortened by 4 bases and J by 4 bases, with 13 bases between the two germline ends. Germline CDR1 and CDR2: MDHEN and SYDVKM. CDR3 length equals 15 residues.

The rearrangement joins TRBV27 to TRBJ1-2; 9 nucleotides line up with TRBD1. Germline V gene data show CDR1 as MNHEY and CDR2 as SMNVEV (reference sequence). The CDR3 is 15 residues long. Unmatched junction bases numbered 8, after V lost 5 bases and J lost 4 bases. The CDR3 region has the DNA TGTGCCAGCAGTCGGACAGGGGCGTCCTCCTATGGCTACACCTTC. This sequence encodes CASSRTGASSYGYTF.

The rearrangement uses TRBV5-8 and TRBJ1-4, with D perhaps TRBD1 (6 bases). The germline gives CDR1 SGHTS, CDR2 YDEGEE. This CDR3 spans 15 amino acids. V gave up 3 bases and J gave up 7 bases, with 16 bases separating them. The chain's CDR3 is CASSYWGAVGEKLFF. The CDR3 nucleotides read TGTGCCAGCAGCTATTGGGGGGCTGTTGGTGAAAAACTGTTTTTT. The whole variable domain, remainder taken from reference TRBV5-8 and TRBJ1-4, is EAGVTQSPTHLIKTRGQQATLRCSPISGHTSVYWYQQALGLGLQFLLWYDEGEERNRGNFPPRFSGRQFPNYSSELNVNALELEDSALYLCASSYWGAVGEKLFFGSGTQLSVL.

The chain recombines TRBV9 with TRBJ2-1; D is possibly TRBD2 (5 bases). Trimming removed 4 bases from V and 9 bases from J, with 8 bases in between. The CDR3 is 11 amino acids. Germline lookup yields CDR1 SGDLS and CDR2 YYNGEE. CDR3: CASSPGGEQFF. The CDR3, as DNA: TGTGCCAGCAGCCCCGGAGGTGAGCAGTTCTTC.

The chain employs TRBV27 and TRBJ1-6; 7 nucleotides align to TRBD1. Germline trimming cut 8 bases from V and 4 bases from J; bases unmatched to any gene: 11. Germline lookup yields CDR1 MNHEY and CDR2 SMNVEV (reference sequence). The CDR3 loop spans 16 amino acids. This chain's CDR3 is CASQTGNGLYNSPLHF. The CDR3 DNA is TGTGCCAGCCAGACAGGGAACGGGCTATATAATTCACCCCTCCACTTT.

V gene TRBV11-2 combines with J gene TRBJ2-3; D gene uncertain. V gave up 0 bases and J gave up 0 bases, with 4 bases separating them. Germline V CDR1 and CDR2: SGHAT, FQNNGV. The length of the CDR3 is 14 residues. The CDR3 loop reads CASSLEASTDTQYF. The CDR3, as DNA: TGTGCCAGCAGCTTAGAAGCCAGCACAGATACGCAGTATTTT.

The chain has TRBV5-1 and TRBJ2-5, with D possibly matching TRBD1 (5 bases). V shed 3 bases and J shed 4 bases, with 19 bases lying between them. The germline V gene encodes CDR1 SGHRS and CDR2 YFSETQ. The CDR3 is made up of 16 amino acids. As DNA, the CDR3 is TGCGCCAGCAGCTCCCCCGCGCAGGGTATACTAGAGACCCAGTACTTC. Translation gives CASSSPAQGILETQYF.

CDR3 in amino acids: CASSASQGGYGYTF. CDR3 DNA: TGCGCCAGCAGCGCTTCACAGGGTGGCTATGGCTACACCTTC. The genes are TRBV5-1 and TRBJ1-2; a weak D match, TRBD1 (6 bases). With 4 bases removed from V and 4 bases from J, the gap between germline ends came to 14 bases. The germline V gene encodes CDR1 SGHRS and CDR2 YFSETQ. The CDR3 is made up of 14 amino acids.

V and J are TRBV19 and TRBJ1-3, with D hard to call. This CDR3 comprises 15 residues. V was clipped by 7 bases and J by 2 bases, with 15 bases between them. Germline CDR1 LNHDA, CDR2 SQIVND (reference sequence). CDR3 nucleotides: TGTGCCAGTACCCCTTACGGCGGGCCTGGAAACACCATATATTTT. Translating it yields CASTPYGGPGNTIYF.